This T cell receptor beta chain was recorded in a study of T cell repertoires in cytomegalovirus infection (dated by TCRdb to between 2019 and 2020). Notes on the research overall: Because public TCR beta signatures pointed to carriage of CMV infection together with the matching HLA type, the HLA type of each donor mattered for the analysis.

Overall study outcomes, separate from this receptor: The ex vivo response was dominated by HLA-C-restricted CMV-specific TCR beta clonotypes, which also provided the single most frequent clonotype in two of eight donors. Carriers of CMV infection plus the relevant HLA type were discriminated by the cumulative frequency of public TCR beta family members in the study cohort and in an independent roughly 320-donor cohort.

The CDR3 holds 15 amino acids from the cysteine to the phenylalanine. The only DNA kept is the CDR3, 45 bases in frame from the first base. The germline V gene specifies SGHTA as CDR1 and FQGTGA as CDR2. Trimming accounts for 7 bases at V and 5 bases at J, while the number of junction bases matched to no gene is 11. Sequencing relied on an Illumina HiSeq 1500. TCRdb reprocessed the public reads (quality trimming at Q25 with fastp, clone calling with MiXCR) and kept in-frame beta chains. Here each entry gathers all rows of one CDR3 protein and keeps the most common genes and DNA. A total of roughly 200,000 distinct CDR3 sequences appear in this sample, roughly 9.8% of them only once. Approximately 4.3% of the sample comes from the top ten. This clonotype has a count of ten or more. The target of this receptor is not known. There are no base qualities to consult, and no much larger clone falls within one base.

This clonotype was sampled from a human donor in good health (CMV status not recorded). Some clones in this sample may be carry-over from other donors' samples. Sequencing was performed on PBMCs. This chain is built from TRBV7-3 and TRBJ2-1; TRBD2 lines up with 7 middle nucleotides. The CDR3 protein: CASNNGASGHNEQFF. The nucleotide sequence is TGTGCCAGCAACAATGGGGCTAGCGGCCACAATGAGCAGTTCTTC.